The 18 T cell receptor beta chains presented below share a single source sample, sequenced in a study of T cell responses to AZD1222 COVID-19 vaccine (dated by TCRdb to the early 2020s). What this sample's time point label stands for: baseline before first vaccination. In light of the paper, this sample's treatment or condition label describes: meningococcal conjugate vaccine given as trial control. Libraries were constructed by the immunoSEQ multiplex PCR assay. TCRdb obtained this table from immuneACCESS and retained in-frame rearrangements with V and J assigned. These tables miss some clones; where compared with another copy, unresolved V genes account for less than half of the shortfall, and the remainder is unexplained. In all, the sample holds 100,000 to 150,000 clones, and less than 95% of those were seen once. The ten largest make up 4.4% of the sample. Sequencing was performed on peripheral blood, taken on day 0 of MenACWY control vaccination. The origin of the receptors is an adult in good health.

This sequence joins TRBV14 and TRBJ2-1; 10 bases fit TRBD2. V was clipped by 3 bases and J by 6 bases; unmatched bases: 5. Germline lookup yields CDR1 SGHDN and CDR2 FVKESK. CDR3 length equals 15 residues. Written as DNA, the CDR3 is TGTGCCAGCAGCCAGTCGGGACTAGCGTTCAATGAGCAGTTCTTC. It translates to CASSQSGLAFNEQFF.

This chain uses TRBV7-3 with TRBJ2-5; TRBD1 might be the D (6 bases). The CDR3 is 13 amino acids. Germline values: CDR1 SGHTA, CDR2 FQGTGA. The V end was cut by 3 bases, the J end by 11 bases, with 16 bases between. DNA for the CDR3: TGTGCCAGCAGCTTGGTAGGGGGAAATGAGCAGTACTTC. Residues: CASSLVGGNEQYF.

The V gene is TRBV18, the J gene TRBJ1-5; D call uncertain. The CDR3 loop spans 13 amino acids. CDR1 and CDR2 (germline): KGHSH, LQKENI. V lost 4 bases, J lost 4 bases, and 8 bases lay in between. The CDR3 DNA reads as TGTGCCAGCTCACAGGCGGAAAATCAGCCCCAGCATTTT. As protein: CASSQAENQPQHF.

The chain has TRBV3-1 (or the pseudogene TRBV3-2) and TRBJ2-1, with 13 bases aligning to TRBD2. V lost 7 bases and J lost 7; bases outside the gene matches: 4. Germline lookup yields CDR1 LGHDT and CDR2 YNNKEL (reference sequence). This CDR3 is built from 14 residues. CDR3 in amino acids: CASKLAGGPNEQFF. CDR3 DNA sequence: TGTGCCAGCAAACTAGCGGGGGGGCCGAATGAGCAGTTCTTC.

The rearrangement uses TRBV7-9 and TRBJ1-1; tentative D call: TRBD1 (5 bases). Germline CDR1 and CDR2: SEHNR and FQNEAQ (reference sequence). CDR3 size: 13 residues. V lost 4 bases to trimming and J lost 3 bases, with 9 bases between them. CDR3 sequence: CASSWGPDTEAFF. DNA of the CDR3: TGTGCCAGCAGCTGGGGCCCTGACACTGAAGCTTTCTTT.

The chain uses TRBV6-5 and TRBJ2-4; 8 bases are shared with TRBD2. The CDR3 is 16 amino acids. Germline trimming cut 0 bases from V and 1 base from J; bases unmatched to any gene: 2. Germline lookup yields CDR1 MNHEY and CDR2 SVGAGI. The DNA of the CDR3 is TGTGCCAGCAGTTACTCGTCGGGGGGGGCCAAAAACATTCAGTACTTC. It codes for CASSYSSGGAKNIQYF.

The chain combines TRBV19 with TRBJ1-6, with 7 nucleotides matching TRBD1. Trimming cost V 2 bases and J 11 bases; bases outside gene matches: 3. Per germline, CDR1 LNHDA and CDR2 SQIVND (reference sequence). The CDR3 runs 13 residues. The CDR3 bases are TGTGCCAGTAGTATAACAGGGGTAACACCCCTCCACTTT. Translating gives CASSITGVTPLHF.

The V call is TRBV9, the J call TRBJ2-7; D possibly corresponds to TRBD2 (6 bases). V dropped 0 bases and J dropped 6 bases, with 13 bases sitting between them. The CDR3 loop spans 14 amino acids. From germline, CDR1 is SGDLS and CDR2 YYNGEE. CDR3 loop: CASSVDGGVREQYF. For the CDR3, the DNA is TGTGCCAGCAGCGTAGACGGAGGGGTTCGCGAGCAGTACTTC.

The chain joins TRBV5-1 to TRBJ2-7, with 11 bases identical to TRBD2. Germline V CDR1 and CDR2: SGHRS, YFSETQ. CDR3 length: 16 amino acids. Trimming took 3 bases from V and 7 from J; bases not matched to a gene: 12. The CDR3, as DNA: TGCGCCAGCAGCTCTTATAGCGGGAGGGACCGGAAAGAGCAGTACTTC. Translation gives CASSSYSGRDRKEQYF.

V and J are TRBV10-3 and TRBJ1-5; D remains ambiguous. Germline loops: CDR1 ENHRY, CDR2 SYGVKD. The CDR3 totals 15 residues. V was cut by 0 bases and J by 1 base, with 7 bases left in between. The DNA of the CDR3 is TGTGCCATCAGTGAGTCGGCGGGGAGCAATCAGCCCCAGCATTTT. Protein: CAISESAGSNQPQHF.

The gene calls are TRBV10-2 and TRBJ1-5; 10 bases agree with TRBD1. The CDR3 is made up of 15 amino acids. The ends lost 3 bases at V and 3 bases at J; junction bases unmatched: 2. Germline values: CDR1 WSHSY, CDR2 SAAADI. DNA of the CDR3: TGCGCCAGCAGTGAAGACAGGGGGCACAATCAGCCCCAGCATTTT. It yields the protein CASSEDRGHNQPQHF.

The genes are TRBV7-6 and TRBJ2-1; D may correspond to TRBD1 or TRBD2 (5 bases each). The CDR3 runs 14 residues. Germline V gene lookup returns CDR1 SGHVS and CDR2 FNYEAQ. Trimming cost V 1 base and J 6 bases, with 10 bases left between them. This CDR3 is CASSLERGANEQFF. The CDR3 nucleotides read TGTGCCAGCAGCTTAGAAAGAGGGGCCAATGAGCAGTTCTTC.

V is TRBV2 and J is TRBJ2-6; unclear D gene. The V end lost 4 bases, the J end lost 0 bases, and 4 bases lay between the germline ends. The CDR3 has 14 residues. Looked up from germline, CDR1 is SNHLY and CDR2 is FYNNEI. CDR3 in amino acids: CASSASSGANVLTF. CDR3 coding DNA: TGTGCCAGCAGTGCAAGCTCTGGGGCCAACGTCCTGACTTTC.

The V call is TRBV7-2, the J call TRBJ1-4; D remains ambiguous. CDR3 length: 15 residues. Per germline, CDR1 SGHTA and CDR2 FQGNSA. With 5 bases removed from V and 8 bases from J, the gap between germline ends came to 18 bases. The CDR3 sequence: CASSHAEKVGEKLFF. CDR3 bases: TGTGCCAGCAGCCACGCCGAAAAGGTCGGGGAAAAACTGTTTTTT. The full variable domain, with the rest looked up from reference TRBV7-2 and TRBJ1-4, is GAGVSQSPSNKVTEKGKDVELRCDPISGHTALYWYRQSLGQGLEFLIYFQGNSAPDKSGLPSDRFSAERTGGSVSTLTIQRTQQEDSAVYLCASSHAEKVGEKLFFGSGTQLSVL.

CDR3 in amino acids: CASSVPGASNYGYTF. In DNA, the CDR3 is TGTGCCAGCAGCGTCCCGGGGGCGAGTAACTATGGCTACACCTTC. The rearrangement links TRBV11-2 to TRBJ1-2; maybe TRBD1 (6 bases). The V gene's germline CDR1 is SGHAT and CDR2 FQNNGV. V lost 5 bases to trimming and J lost 1 base, with 14 bases between them. CDR3 length equals 15 residues.

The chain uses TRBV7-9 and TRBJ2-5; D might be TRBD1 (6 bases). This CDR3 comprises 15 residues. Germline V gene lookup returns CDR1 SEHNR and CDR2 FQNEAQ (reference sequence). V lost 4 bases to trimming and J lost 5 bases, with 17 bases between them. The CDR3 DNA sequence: TGTGCCAGCAGCTCAGGACAGACTCCCGGGGAGACCCAGTACTTC. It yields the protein CASSSGQTPGETQYF.

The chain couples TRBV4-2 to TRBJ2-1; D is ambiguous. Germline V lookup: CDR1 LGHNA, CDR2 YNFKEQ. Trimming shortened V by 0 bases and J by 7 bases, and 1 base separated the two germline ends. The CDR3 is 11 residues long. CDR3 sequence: CASSQENEQFF. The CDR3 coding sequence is TGTGCCAGCAGCCAAGAGAATGAGCAGTTCTTC.

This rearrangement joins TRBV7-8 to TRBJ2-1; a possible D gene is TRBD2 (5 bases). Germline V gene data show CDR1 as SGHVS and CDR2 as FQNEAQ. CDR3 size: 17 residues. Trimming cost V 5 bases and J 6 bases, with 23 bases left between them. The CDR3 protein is CASSPYFGISGGNEQFF. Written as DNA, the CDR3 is TGTGCCAGCAGCCCGTATTTCGGGATTAGTGGTGGCAATGAGCAGTTCTTC.